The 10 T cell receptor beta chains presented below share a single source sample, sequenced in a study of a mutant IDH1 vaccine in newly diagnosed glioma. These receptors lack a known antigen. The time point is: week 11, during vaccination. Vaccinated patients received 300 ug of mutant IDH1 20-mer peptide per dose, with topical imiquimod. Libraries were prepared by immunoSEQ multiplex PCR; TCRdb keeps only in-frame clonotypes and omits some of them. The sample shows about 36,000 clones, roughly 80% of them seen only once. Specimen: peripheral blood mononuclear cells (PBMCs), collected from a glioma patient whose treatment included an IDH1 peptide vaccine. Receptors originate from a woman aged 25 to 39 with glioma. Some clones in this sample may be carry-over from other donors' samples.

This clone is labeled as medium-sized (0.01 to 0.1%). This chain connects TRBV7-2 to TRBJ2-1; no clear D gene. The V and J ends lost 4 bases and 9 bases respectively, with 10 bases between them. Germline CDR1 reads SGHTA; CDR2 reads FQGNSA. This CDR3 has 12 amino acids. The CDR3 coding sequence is TGTGCCAGCAGCTCTGACCTTAGTGAGCAGTTCTTC. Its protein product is CASSSDLSEQFF.

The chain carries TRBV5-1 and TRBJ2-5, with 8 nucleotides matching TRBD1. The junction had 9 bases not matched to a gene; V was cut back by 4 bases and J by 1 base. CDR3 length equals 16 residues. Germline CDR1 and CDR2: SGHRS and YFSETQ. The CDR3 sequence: CASSTGTGLLQETQYF. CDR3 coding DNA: TGCGCCAGCAGCACCGGGACAGGCCTCCTCCAAGAGACCCAGTACTTC.

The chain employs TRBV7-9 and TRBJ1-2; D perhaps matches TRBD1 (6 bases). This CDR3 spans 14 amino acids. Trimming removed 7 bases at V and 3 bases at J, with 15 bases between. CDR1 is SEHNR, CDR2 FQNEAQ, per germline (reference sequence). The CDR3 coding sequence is TGTGCCAGCAAAGGGGGGCGCTTTTACTATGGCTACACCTTC. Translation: CASKGGRFYYGYTF.

DNA for the CDR3: TGTGCCAGCAGCGGCGGGACTAGCGGGAGGACAGAGACCCAGTACTTC. Translation gives CASSGGTSGRTETQYF. The chain is built from TRBV5-4 and TRBJ2-5; 15 bases line up with TRBD2. Trimming removed 4 bases from V and 4 bases from J; junction bases left unmatched: 5. This CDR3 is 16 amino acids long. Germline V gene lookup returns CDR1 SGHNT and CDR2 YYREEE (reference sequence).

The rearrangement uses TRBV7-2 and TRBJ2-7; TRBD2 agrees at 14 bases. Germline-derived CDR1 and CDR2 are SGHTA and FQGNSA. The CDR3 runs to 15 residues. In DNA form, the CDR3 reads TGTGCAACACTGCACCCCGGGACTAGCGGGAGTGCGCAGTACTTC. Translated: CATLHPGTSGSAQYF.

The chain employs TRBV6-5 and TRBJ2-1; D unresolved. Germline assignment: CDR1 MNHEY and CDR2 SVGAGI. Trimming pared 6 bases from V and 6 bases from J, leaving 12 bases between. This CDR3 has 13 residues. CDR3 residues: CASSPDGPNEQFF. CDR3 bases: TGTGCCAGCAGCCCGGACGGCCCCAATGAGCAGTTCTTC.

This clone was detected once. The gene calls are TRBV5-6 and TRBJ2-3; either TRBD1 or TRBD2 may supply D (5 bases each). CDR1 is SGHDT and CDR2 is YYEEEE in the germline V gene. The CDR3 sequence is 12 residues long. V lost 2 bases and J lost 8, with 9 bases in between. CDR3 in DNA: TGTGCCAGCAGCTTCCCCGGGACTACGCAGTATTTT. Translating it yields CASSFPGTTQYF.

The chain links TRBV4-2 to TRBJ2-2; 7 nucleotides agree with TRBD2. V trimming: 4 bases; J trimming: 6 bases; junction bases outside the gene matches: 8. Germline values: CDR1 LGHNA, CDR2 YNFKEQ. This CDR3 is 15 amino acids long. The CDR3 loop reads CASSRYPREAGELFF. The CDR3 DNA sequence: TGTGCCAGCAGCCGCTACCCCCGGGAGGCCGGGGAGCTGTTTTTT.

This chain's CDR3 is CSVEDLGGRANYGYTF. The DNA for the CDR3 is TGCAGCGTTGAAGATCTGGGAGGAAGAGCTAACTATGGCTACACCTTC. The rearrangement uses TRBV29-1 and TRBJ1-2; D call uncertain. Trimming pared 0 bases from V and 0 bases from J, leaving 14 bases between. Germline CDR1 reads SQVTM; CDR2 reads ANQGSEA. This CDR3 has 16 residues.

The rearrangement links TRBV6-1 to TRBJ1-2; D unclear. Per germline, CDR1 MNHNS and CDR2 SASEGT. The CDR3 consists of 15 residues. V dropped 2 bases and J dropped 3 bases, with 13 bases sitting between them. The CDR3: CASSESYTAHYGYTF. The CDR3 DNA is TGTGCCAGCAGTGAAAGTTATACAGCCCACTATGGCTACACCTTC.